This T cell receptor (beta chain) was sequenced in a study of cytomegalovirus exposure and HLA in healthy donors. Study-level results: Reports state that TCR beta sequences accurately predicted most subjects' HLA-A and HLA-B alleles. Later analysis suggested links between common viral pathogens and several top significant clusters. Most of the CMV-associated TCR beta chains (in a later analysis) appeared to be HLA-restricted.

Primers included in the PCR were 60 Vbeta and 13 Jbeta primers. The repertoire was sequenced with immunoSEQ multiplex PCR; TCRdb's copy has only in-frame clones and lacks some. The profile shows approximately 220,000 clones, roughly 84% of them singletons. Comment on this clone: Its antigen is unidentified.

Trimming took 2 bases from V and 7 from J; bases not matched to a gene: 5. Per the germline V gene, CDR1 is MDHEN and CDR2 is SYDVKM. CDR3 size: 14 residues. This TCR was recovered from a girl between 5 and 17 years old in good health and CMV-seronegative. This rearrangement joins TRBV28 to TRBJ1-1; 9 positions match TRBD1. Sequenced: PBMCs. The CDR3 DNA reads as TGTGCCAGCAGTTTACAGGGACAGGGTAGTGAAGCTTTCTTT. This sequence encodes CASSLQGQGSEAFF.